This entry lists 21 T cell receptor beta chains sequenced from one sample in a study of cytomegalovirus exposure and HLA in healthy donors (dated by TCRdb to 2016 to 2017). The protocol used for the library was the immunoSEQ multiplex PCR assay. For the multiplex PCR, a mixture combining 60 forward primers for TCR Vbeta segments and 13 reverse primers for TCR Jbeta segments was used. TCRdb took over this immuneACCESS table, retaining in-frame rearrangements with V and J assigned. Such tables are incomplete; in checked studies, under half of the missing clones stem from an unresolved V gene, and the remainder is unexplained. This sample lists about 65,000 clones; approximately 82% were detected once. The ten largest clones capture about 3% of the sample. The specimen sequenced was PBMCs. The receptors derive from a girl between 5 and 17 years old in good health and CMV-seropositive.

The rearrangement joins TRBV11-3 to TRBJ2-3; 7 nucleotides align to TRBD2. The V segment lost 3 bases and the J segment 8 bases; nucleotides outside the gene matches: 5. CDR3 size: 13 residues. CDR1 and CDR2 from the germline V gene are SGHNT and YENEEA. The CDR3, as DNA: TGTGCCAGCAGCTTGGGAGGGAGAGCTACGCAGTATTTT. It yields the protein CASSLGGRATQYF.

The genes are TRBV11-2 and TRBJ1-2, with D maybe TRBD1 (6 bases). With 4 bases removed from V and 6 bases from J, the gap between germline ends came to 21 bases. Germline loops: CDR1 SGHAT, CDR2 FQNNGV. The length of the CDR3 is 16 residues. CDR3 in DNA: TGTGCCAGCAGCTCCTTCGGGGGGCGAGCCTCAAATGGCTACACCTTC. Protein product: CASSSFGGRASNGYTF.

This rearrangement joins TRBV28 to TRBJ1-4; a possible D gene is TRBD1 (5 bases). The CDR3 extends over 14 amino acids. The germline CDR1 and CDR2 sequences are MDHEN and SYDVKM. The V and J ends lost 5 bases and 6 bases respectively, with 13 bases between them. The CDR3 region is CASSPPGGYEKLFF. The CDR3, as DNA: TGTGCCAGCAGTCCCCCGGGGGGGTATGAAAAACTGTTTTTT.

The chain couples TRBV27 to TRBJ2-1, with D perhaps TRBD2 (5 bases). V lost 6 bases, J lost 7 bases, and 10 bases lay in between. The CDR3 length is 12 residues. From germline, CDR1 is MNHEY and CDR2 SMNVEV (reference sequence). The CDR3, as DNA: TGTGCCAGCAGGGACTTAAAAAATGAGCAGTTCTTC. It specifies CASRDLKNEQFF.

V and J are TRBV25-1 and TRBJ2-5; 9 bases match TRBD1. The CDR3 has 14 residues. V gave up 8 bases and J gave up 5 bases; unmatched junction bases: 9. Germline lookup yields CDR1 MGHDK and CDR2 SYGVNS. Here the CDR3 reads CASAGTGLGETQYF. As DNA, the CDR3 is TGTGCCAGCGCCGGGACAGGGTTAGGGGAGACCCAGTACTTC.

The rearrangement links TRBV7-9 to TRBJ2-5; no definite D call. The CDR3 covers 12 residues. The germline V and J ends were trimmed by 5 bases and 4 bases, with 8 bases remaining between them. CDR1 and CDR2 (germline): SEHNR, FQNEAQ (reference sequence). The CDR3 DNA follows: TGTGCCAGCAGCCCCGTTCGAGAGACCCAGTACTTC. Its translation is CASSPVRETQYF.

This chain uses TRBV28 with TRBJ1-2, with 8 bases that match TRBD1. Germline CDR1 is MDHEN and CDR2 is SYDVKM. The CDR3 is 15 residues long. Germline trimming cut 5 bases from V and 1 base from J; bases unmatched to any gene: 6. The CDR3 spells CASSHPGGFNYGYTF. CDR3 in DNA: TGTGCCAGCAGTCATCCAGGGGGCTTTAACTATGGCTACACCTTC.

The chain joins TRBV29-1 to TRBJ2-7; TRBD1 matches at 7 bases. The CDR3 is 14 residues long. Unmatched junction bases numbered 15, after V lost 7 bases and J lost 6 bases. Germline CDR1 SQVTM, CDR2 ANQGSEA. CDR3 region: CSASLVGTVGEQYF. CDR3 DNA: TGCAGCGCGTCGTTGGTGGGGACAGTGGGCGAGCAGTACTTC.

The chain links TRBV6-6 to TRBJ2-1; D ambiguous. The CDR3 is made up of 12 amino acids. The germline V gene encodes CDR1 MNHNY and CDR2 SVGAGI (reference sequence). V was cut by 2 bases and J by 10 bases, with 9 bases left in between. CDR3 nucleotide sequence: TGTGCCAGCAGTTACCCGTTTCGGGAGCAGTTCTTC. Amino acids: CASSYPFREQFF.

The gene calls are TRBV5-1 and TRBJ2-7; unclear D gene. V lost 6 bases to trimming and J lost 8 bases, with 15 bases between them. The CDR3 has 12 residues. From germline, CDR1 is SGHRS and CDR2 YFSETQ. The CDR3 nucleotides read TGCGCCAGCAAGAACAGAACGTTCCAGCAGTACTTC. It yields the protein CASKNRTFQQYF.

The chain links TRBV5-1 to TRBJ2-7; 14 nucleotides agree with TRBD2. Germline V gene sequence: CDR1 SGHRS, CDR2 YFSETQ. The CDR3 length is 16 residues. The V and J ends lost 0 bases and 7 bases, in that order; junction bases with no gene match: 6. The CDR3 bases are TGCGCCAGCAGCTTGGGGACTAGCGGGAGGAGTGGTGAGCAGTACTTC. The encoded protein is CASSLGTSGRSGEQYF. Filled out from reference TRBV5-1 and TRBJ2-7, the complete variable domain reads KAGVTQTPRYLIKTRGQQVTLSCSPISGHRSVSWYQQTPGQGLQFLFEYFSETQRNKGNFPGRFSGRQFSNSRSEMNVSTLELGDSALYLCASSLGTSGRSGEQYFGPGTRLTVT.

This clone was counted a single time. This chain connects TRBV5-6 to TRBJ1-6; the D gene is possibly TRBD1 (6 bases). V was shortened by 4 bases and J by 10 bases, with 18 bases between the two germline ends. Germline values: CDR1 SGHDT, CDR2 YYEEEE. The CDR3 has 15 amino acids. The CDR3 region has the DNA TGTGCCAGCAGCGGCCGAGCAGGGGAAAGCTCACCCCTCCACTTT. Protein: CASSGRAGESSPLHF.

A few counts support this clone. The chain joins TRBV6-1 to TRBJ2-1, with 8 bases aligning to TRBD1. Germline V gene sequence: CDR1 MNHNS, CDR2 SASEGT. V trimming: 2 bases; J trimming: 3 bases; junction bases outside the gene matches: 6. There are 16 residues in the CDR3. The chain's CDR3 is CASSEFRGRFYNEQFF. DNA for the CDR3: TGTGCCAGCAGTGAATTCAGGGGGCGATTCTACAATGAGCAGTTCTTC.

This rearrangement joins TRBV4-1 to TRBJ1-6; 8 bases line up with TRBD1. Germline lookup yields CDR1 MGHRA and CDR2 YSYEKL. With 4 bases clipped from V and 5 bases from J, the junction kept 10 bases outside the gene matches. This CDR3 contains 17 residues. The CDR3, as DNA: TGCGCCAGCAGCCTCCCCCACCTGGACAGGGATAATTCACCCCTCCACTTT. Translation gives CASSLPHLDRDNSPLHF.

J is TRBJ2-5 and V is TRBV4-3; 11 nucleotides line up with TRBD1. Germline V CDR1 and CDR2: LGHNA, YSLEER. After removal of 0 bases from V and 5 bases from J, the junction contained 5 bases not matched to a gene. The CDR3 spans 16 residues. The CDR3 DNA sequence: TGCGCCAGCAGCCAAGAGGACAGGGGGCTGGTGGAGACCCAGTACTTC. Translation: CASSQEDRGLVETQYF.

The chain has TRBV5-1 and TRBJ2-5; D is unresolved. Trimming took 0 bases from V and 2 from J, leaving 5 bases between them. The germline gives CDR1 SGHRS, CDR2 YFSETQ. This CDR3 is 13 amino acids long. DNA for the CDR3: TGCGCCAGCAGCTTGGGGCAACAAGAGACCCAGTACTTC. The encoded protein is CASSLGQQETQYF. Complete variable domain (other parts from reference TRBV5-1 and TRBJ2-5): KAGVTQTPRYLIKTRGQQVTLSCSPISGHRSVSWYQQTPGQGLQFLFEYFSETQRNKGNFPGRFSGRQFSNSRSEMNVSTLELGDSALYLCASSLGQQETQYFGPGTRLLVL.

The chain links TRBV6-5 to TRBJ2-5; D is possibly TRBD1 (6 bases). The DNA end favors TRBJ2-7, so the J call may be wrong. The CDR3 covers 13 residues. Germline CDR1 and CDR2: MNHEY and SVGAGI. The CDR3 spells CASRHQGTREQYF. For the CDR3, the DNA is TGTGCCAGCAGGCACCAGGGGACCCGCGAGCAGTACTTC.

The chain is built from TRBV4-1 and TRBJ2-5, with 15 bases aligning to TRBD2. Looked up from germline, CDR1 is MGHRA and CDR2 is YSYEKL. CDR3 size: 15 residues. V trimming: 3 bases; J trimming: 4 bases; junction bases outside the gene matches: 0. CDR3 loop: CASSQGLAGGETQYF. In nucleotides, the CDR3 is TGCGCCAGCAGCCAGGGACTAGCGGGGGGAGAGACCCAGTACTTC.

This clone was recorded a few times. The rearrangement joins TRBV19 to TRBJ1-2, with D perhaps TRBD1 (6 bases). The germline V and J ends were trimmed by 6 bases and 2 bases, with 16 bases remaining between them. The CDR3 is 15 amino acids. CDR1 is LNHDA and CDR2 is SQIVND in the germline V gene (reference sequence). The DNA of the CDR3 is TGTGCCAGTAGCGTCCAGGGGCGATCCAACTATGGCTACACCTTC. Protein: CASSVQGRSNYGYTF.

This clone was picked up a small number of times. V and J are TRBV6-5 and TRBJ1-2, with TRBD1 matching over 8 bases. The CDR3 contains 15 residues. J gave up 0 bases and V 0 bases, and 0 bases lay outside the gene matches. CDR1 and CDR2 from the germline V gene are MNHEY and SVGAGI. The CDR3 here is CASSYSTGANYGYTF. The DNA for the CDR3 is TGTGCCAGCAGTTACTCGACAGGGGCTAACTATGGCTACACCTTC.

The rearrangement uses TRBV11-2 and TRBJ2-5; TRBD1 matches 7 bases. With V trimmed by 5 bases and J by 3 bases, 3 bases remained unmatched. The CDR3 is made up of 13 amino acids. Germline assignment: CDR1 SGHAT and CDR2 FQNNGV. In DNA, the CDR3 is TGTGCCAGCAGCCGAGACAGGGAAGAGACCCAGTACTTC. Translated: CASSRDREETQYF.